Given below is one T cell receptor (beta chain) in context. Its target is not known. This sample was taken from a study of T cell responses to AZD1222 COVID-19 vaccine. The study, taken as a whole, reports: Two AZD1222 doses significantly raised spike-specific TCR breadth and depth over controls.

Measured with immunoSEQ multiplex PCR; TCRdb has only the in-frame clones, and not every one. This table has approximately 120,000 clones, approximately 89% appearing once. Trimming removed 6 bases at V and 4 bases at J, with 7 bases between. The CDR3 contains 10 residues. Germline V lookup: CDR1 SQVTM, CDR2 ANQGSEA. The rearrangement links TRBV29-1 to TRBJ2-7, with TRBD1 as a possible D gene (5 bases). The TCR sequence derives from an adult in good health. This sample comprised peripheral blood, obtained on day 0 of AZD1222 vaccination. DNA of the CDR3: TGCAGCGTCAGGGAATACGAGCAGTACTTC. Protein: CSVREYEQYF.